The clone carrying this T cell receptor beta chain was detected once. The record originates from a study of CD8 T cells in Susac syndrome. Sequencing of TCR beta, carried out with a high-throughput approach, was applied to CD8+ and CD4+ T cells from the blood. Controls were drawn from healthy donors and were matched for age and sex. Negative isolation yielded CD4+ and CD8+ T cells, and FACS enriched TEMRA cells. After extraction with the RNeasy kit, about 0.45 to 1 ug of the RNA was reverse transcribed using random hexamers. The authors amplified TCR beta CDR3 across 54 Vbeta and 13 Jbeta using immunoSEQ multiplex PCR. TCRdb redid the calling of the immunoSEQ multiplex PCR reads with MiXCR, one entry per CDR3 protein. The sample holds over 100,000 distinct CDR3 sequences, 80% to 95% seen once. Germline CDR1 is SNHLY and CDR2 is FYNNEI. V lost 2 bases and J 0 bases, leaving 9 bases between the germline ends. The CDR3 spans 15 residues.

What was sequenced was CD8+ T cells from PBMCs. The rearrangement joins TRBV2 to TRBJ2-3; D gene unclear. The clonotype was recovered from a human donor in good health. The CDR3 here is CASSELWQSTDTQYF. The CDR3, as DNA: TGTGCCAGCAGTGAATTGTGGCAGAGCACAGATACGCAGTATTTT.